The 20 T cell receptor beta chains below all came from one sample that was sequenced in a study of cytomegalovirus exposure and HLA in healthy donors. Use of 60 Vbeta and 13 Jbeta primers characterized the PCR. The protocol was immunoSEQ multiplex PCR, while the TCRdb copy is restricted to in-frame clones and leaves out a portion. The sample has about 120,000 clones; around 80% are singletons. Material for sequencing was PBMCs. The receptors stem from a man aged 25-45 years in good health and CMV-seropositive.

The chain has TRBV9 and TRBJ1-1; D is unclear. This CDR3 is built from 13 residues. V was pared by 3 bases and J by 1 base, with 7 bases between. Germline CDR1 reads SGDLS; CDR2 reads YYNGEE. The CDR3 nucleotides are TGTGCCAGCAGCGGGACTGCGAACACTGAAGCTTTCTTT. Protein product: CASSGTANTEAFF. The full variable domain, with the rest looked up from reference TRBV9 and TRBJ1-1, is DSGVTQTPKHLITATGQRVTLRCSPRSGDLSVYWYQQSLDQGLQFLIQYYNGEERAKGNILERFSAQQFPDLHSELNLSSLELGDSALYFCASSGTANTEAFFGQGTRLTVV.

V and J are TRBV6-4 and TRBJ1-6; D gene unclear. Trimming pared 2 bases from V and 7 bases from J, leaving 6 bases between. The CDR3 sequence is 13 residues long. CDR1 is MRHNA, CDR2 SNTAGT, per germline. The CDR3 region is CASSDQLNSPLHF. CDR3 DNA: TGTGCCAGCAGTGACCAGTTGAATTCACCCCTCCACTTT.

This clone was counted a single time. This rearrangement joins TRBV18 to TRBJ2-3; perhaps TRBD2 as D (6 bases). The germline V gene has CDR1 KGHSH and CDR2 LQKENI. CDR3 size: 14 residues. V lost 6 bases, J lost 0 bases, and 10 bases lay in between. The DNA for the CDR3 is TGTGCCAGCTCCGGGGCGGGGAGCACAGATACGCAGTATTTT. It yields the protein CASSGAGSTDTQYF.

The chain joins TRBV9 to TRBJ1-1, with D possibly being TRBD1 (5 bases). The germline V and J ends were trimmed by 0 bases and 1 base, with 10 bases remaining between them. The germline V gene encodes CDR1 SGDLS and CDR2 YYNGEE. The CDR3 is made up of 15 amino acids. DNA of the CDR3: TGTGCCAGCAGCGTAGATTTTGGGGCGAACACTGAAGCTTTCTTT. It encodes CASSVDFGANTEAFF.

V is TRBV15 and J is TRBJ1-5; 7 nucleotides align to TRBD1. Germline-derived CDR1 and CDR2 are LNHNV and YYDKDF (reference sequence). V lost 0 bases to trimming and J lost 6 bases; unmatched junction nucleotides: 5. This CDR3 contains 15 residues. This CDR3 reads CATSRDRQGRQPQHF. For the CDR3, the DNA is TGTGCCACCAGCAGAGACCGACAGGGCCGTCAGCCCCAGCATTTT.

This clone was counted between two and nine times. The chain uses TRBV5-1 and TRBJ2-1; 10 nucleotides match TRBD2. The CDR3 sequence is 15 residues long. J gave up 3 bases and V 7 bases, and 7 bases lay outside the gene matches. CDR1 and CDR2 (germline): SGHRS, YFSETQ. CDR3 DNA sequence: TGCGCCAGCGCCCCGAGCGGGGGGGACTACAATGAGCAGTTCTTC. This codes for CASAPSGGDYNEQFF. The whole variable domain, filled in from reference TRBV5-1 and TRBJ2-1, reads KAGVTQTPRYLIKTRGQQVTLSCSPISGHRSVSWYQQTPGQGLQFLFEYFSETQRNKGNFPGRFSGRQFSNSRSEMNVSTLELGDSALYLCASAPSGGDYNEQFFGPGTRLTVL.

This chain connects TRBV6-6 to TRBJ2-1, with 16 positions matching TRBD2. The CDR3 has 15 amino acids. Germline-derived CDR1 and CDR2 are MNHNY and SVGAGI (reference sequence). The J segment lost 9 bases and the V segment lost 6 bases, leaving 5 bases of the junction unmatched. The CDR3 reads CASRGLAGGPGEQFF. The CDR3, as DNA: TGTGCCAGCAGGGGACTAGCGGGAGGGCCTGGTGAGCAGTTCTTC.

The chain recombines TRBV7-3 with TRBJ2-3; 8 bases fit TRBD2. Germline CDR1 reads SGHTA; CDR2 reads FQGTGA. This CDR3 comprises 15 residues. With 2 bases clipped from V and 4 bases from J, the junction kept 5 bases outside the gene matches. Here the CDR3 DNA reads TGTGCCAGCAGCTTAGGACTAGCCTCCGCAGATACGCAGTATTTT. Its protein product is CASSLGLASADTQYF.

This chain links TRBV11-2 with TRBJ1-1, with a tentative D call TRBD1 (5 bases). Trimming shortened V by 5 bases and J by 3 bases, and 7 bases separated the two germline ends. The germline V gene encodes CDR1 SGHAT and CDR2 FQNNGV. CDR3 length: 12 residues. The DNA for the CDR3 is TGTGCCAGCAGCCTCAGGGACACTGAAGCTTTCTTT. This sequence encodes CASSLRDTEAFF.

Relative to its sample, this clone is medium-sized. The chain recombines TRBV5-5 with TRBJ2-3, with a possible D match to TRBD1 (6 bases). This CDR3 is 15 amino acids long. V gave up 2 bases and J gave up 4 bases, with 14 bases separating them. CDR1 and CDR2 from the germline V gene are SGHKS and YYEKEE (reference sequence). CDR3 sequence reads: CASSFQGQIADTQYF. CDR3 bases: TGTGCCAGCAGCTTCCAGGGGCAGATCGCAGATACGCAGTATTTT. The full variable domain, with the rest looked up from reference TRBV5-5 and TRBJ2-3, is DAGVTQSPTHLIKTRGQQVTLRCSPISGHKSVSWYQQVLGQGPQFIFQYYEKEERGRGNFPDRFSARQFPNYSSELNVNALLLGDSALYLCASSFQGQIADTQYFGPGTRLTVL.

This chain uses TRBV19 with TRBJ1-6; TRBD1 matches 8 bases. The CDR3 contains 18 residues. Losses at the gene ends were 3 bases for V and 6 bases for J; bases not matched to a gene: 13. Germline assignment: CDR1 LNHDA and CDR2 SQIVND (reference sequence). The CDR3, as DNA: TGTGCCAGTAGTATGGCGATGGACAGGGAAGGATTTAATTCACCCCTCCACTTT. Encoded protein: CASSMAMDREGFNSPLHF.

The chain employs TRBV6-6 and TRBJ2-7; 10 bases are a match to TRBD1. With 6 bases clipped from V and 8 bases from J, the junction kept 7 bases outside the gene matches. This CDR3 has 13 residues. Looked up from germline, CDR1 is MNHNY and CDR2 is SVGAGI (reference sequence). The CDR3 sequence: CASSDGTGDKQYF. For the CDR3, the DNA is TGTGCCAGCAGCGACGGGACAGGGGACAAGCAGTACTTC.

The chain couples TRBV18 to TRBJ1-2; 10 bases are shared with TRBD1. V shed 3 bases and J 3 bases; nucleotides not matched to a gene: 10. This CDR3 region has 17 residues. Germline CDR1 reads KGHSH; CDR2 reads LQKENI. The CDR3 bases are TGTGCCAGCTCACCCGAGACAGGGGGCGCGTCCCACTATGGCTACACCTTC. Residues: CASSPETGGASHYGYTF.

V is TRBV5-4 and J is TRBJ1-2; D may be TRBD1 (6 bases). This CDR3 comprises 18 residues. V lost 4 bases and J 4 bases, leaving 26 bases between the germline ends. Germline CDR1 and CDR2: SGHNT and YYREEE (reference sequence). CDR3 residues: CASSPRGARGAEGYGYTF. The CDR3 DNA follows: TGTGCCAGCAGCCCTAGGGGTGCCAGGGGCGCCGAGGGCTATGGCTACACCTTC. Drawing the rest from reference TRBV5-4 and TRBJ1-2, the complete variable domain is ETGVTQSPTHLIKTRGQQVTLRCSSQSGHNTVSWYQQALGQGPQFIFQYYREEENGRGNFPPRFSGLQFPNYSSELNVNALELDDSALYLCASSPRGARGAEGYGYTFGSGTRLTVV.

J is TRBJ2-7 and V is TRBV27; D possibly corresponds to TRBD1 (6 bases). V was trimmed by 5 bases and J by 0 bases, leaving 14 bases between them. Germline V gives CDR1 MNHEY, CDR2 SMNVEV (reference sequence). The CDR3 contains 15 residues. In nucleotides, the CDR3 is TGTGCCAGCAGTCTCTACACAGGGAGCTCCTACGAGCAGTACTTC. Its protein product is CASSLYTGSSYEQYF.

The chain is built from TRBV7-2 and TRBJ2-5; 11 bases are shared with TRBD2. Germline CDR1 is SGHTA and CDR2 is FQGNSA. The CDR3 has 18 amino acids. V shed 2 bases, J shed 2 bases, and the junction held 10 bases outside the gene matches. The CDR3 protein is CASSLPPGTSGLQETQYF. The CDR3 coding sequence is TGTGCCAGCAGCTTACCGCCAGGGACTAGCGGTCTACAAGAGACCCAGTACTTC.

The V gene is TRBV5-8, the J gene TRBJ2-3, with TRBD1 matching 7 bases. Per germline, CDR1 SGHTS and CDR2 YDEGEE. This CDR3 has 17 residues. Trimming removed 2 bases from V and 0 bases from J; junction bases left unmatched: 9. CDR3 bases: TGTGCCAGCAGCTTAGGAGTGAGGGGGCCGAGCACAGATACGCAGTATTTT. Protein product: CASSLGVRGPSTDTQYF. Together with reference TRBV5-8 and TRBJ2-3, the CDR3 gives the full variable domain: EAGVTQSPTHLIKTRGQQATLRCSPISGHTSVYWYQQALGLGLQFLLWYDEGEERNRGNFPPRFSGRQFPNYSSELNVNALELEDSALYLCASSLGVRGPSTDTQYFGPGTRLTVL.

The chain couples TRBV6-6 to TRBJ1-1, with TRBD1 matching over 10 bases. Germline CDR1 and CDR2: MNHNY and SVGAGI (reference sequence). J lost 7 bases, V lost 6 bases, and 11 bases had no gene match. CDR3 length: 15 residues. CDR3 loop: CASRWTGGGNGEAFF. CDR3 sequence (DNA): TGTGCCAGCAGATGGACAGGGGGTGGTAATGGTGAAGCTTTCTTT.

V gene TRBV9 combines with J gene TRBJ2-7; D perhaps matches TRBD2 (6 bases). Trimming removed 0 bases at V and 2 bases at J, with 9 bases between. This CDR3 spans 14 amino acids. In germline, CDR1 is SGDLS, CDR2 YYNGEE. The CDR3 nucleotides are TGTGCCAGCAGCGTAGACCCGGGGGCCTACGAGCAGTACTTC. Translated, it gives CASSVDPGAYEQYF.

V and J are TRBV7-9 and TRBJ1-2; the match to TRBD1 covers 8 bases. V lost 4 bases and J lost 4; bases outside the gene matches: 14. This CDR3 region has 17 residues. CDR1 SEHNR and CDR2 FQNEAQ come from the germline V gene (reference sequence). The DNA for the CDR3 is TGTGCCAGCAGCTACCGAACGACGGACAGGGTAGTCTATGGCTACACCTTC. Its protein is CASSYRTTDRVVYGYTF.